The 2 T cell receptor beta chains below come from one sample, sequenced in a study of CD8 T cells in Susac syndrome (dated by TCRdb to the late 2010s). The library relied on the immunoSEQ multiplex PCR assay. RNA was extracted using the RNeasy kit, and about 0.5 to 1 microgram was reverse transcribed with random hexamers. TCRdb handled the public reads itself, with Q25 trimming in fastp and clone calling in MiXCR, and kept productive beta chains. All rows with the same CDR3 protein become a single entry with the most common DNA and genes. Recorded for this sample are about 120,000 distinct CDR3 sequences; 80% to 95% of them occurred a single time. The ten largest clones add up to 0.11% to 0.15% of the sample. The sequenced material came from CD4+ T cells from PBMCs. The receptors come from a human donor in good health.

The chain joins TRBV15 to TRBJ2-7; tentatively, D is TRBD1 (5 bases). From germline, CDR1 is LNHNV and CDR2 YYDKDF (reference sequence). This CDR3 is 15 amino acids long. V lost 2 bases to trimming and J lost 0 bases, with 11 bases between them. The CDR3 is CATSRSGAGSYEQYF. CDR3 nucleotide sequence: TGTGCCACCAGCAGATCTGGGGCCGGCTCCTACGAGCAGTACTTC.

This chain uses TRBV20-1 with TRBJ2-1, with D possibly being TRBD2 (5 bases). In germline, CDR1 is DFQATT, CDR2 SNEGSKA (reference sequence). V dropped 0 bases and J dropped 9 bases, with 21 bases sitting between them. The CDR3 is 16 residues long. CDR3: CSARDPSSVVVFEQFF. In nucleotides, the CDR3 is TGCAGTGCTAGAGATCCTAGCTCGGTCGTGGTCTTTGAGCAGTTCTTC.